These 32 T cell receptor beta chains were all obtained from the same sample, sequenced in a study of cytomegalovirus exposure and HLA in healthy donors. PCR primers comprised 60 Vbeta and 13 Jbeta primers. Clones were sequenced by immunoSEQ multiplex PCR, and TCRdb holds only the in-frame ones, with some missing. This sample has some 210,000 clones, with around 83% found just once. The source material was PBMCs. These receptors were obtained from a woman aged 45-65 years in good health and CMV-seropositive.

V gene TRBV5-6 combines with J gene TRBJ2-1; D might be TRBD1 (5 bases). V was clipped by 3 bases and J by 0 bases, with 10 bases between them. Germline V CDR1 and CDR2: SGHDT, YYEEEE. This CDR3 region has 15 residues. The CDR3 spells CASSWGPSSYNEQFF. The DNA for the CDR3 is TGTGCCAGCAGCTGGGGCCCTAGCTCCTACAATGAGCAGTTCTTC.

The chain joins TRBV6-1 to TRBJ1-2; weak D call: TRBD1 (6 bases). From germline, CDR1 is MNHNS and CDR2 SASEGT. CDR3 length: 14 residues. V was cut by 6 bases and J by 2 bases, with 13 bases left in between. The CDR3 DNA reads TGTGCCAGCAGCGCCACCCAGGGGAACTATGGCTACACCTTC. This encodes CASSATQGNYGYTF.

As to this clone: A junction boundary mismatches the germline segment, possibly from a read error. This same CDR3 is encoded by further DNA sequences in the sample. CDR3 region: CASSLQRQGYSPLHF. CDR3 sequence (DNA): TGCGCCAGCAGCTTACAACGACAGGGTTATTCACCCCTCCACTTT. The chain carries TRBV5-4 and TRBJ1-6; 7 positions match TRBD1. Germline-derived CDR1 and CDR2 are SGHNT and YYREEE (reference sequence). CDR3 length: 15 amino acids.

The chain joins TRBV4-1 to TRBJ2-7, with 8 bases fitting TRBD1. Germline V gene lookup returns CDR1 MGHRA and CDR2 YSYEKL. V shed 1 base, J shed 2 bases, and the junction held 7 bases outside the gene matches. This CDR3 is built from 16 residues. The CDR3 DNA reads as TGCGCCAGCAGCCAAGCCGGGACAGGTTCTCCCTACGAGCAGTACTTC. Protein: CASSQAGTGSPYEQYF.

The CDR3 region is CASAFSPQGQGAENTIYF. The CDR3 DNA sequence: TGCGCCAGCGCCTTTTCCCCCCAAGGACAGGGGGCAGAAAACACCATATATTTT. This chain uses TRBV5-1 with TRBJ1-3, with 11 bases lining up with TRBD1. V trimming: 7 bases; J trimming: 6 bases; junction bases outside the gene matches: 18. This CDR3 is 18 amino acids long. CDR1 SGHRS and CDR2 YFSETQ come from the germline V gene.

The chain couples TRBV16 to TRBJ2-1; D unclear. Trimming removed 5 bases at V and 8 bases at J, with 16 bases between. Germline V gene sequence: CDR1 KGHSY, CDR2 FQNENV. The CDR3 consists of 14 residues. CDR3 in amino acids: CASSEKALLDEQFF. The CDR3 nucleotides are TGTGCCAGCAGCGAGAAAGCCCTATTGGATGAGCAGTTCTTC.

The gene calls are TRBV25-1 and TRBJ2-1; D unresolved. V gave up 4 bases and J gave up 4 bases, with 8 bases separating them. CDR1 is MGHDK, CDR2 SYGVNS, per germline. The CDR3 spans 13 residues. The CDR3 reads CASSGQVYNEQFF. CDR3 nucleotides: TGTGCCAGCAGTGGGCAGGTTTACAATGAGCAGTTCTTC.

The CDR3, as DNA: TGTGCCAGCAGTCGGACTAGCGGGGGGTTCTACGAGCAGTACTTC. Residues: CASSRTSGGFYEQYF. V gene TRBV7-2 combines with J gene TRBJ2-7, with 14 nucleotides matching TRBD2. Trimming took 6 bases from V and 3 from J; bases not matched to a gene: 4. This CDR3 has 15 residues. Germline CDR1 SGHTA, CDR2 FQGNSA.

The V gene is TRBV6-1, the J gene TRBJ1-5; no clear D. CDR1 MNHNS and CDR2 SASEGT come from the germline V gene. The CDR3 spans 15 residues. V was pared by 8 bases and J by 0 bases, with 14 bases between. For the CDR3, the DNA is TGTGCCAGCGTATGGACTGCTGATAGCAATCAGCCCCAGCATTTT. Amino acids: CASVWTADSNQPQHF.

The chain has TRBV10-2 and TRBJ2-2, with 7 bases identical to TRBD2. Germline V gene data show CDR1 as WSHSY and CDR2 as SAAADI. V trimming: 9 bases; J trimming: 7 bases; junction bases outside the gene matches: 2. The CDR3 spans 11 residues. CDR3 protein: CASGRGGELFF. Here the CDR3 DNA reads TGCGCCAGTGGGAGGGGCGGGGAGCTGTTTTTT.

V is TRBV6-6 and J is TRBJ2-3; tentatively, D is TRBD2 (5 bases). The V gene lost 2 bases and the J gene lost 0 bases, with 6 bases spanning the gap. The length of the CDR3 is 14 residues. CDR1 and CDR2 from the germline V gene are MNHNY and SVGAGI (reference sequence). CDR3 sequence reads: CASSYGGSTDTQYF. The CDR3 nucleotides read TGTGCCAGCAGTTACGGCGGGAGCACAGATACGCAGTATTTT.

The CDR3 DNA follows: TGTGCCAGCAGGCCAACTGGGACAGTTAACTATGGCTACACCTTC. This translates into CASRPTGTVNYGYTF. J is TRBJ1-2 and V is TRBV5-6; TRBD1 agrees at 7 bases. The CDR3 loop spans 15 amino acids. Germline V CDR1 and CDR2: SGHDT, YYEEEE. V was pared by 5 bases and J by 1 base, with 8 bases of the junction left unmatched.

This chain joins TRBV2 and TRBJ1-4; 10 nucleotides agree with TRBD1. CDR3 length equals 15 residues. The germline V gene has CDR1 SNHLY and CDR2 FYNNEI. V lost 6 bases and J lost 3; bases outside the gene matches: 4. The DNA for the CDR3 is TGTGCCAGCAGGGGACAGGGGCTCTCTAATGAAAAACTGTTTTTT. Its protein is CASRGQGLSNEKLFF.

The chain's CDR3 is CASSPRGAGNQPQHF. The CDR3 nucleotides read TGTGCCAGCAGCCCCAGGGGGGCCGGCAATCAGCCCCAGCATTTT. This chain uses TRBV27 with TRBJ1-5; 7 nucleotides line up with TRBD1. Per germline, CDR1 MNHEY and CDR2 SMNVEV (reference sequence). With 6 bases clipped from V and 2 bases from J, the junction kept 7 bases outside the gene matches. The CDR3 runs to 15 residues.

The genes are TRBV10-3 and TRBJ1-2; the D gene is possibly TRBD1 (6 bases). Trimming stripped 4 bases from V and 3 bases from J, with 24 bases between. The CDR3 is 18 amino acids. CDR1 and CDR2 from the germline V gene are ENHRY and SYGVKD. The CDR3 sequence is CAISGRRDTRGNYYGYTF. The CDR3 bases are TGTGCCATCAGTGGAAGACGGGACACGAGGGGAAATTACTATGGCTACACCTTC.

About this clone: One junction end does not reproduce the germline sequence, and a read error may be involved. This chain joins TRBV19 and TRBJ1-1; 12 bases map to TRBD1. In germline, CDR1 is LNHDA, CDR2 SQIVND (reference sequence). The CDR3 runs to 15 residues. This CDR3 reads CASSTVPGQGAKGHF. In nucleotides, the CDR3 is TGTGCCAGTAGTACCGTGCCGGGACAGGGGGCGAAGGGCCACTTT.

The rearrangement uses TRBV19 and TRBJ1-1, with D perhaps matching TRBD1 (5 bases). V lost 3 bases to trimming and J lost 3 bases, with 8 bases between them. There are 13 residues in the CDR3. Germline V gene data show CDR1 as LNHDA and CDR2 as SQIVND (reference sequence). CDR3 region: CASSMGLDTEAFF. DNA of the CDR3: TGTGCCAGTAGTATGGGGCTGGACACTGAAGCTTTCTTT.

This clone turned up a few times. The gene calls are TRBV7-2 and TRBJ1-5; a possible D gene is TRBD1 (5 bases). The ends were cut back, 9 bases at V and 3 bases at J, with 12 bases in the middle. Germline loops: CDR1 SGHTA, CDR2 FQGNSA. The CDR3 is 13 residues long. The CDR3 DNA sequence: TGTGCCAGTACCACACAGGTCAATCAGCCCCAGCATTTT. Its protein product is CASTTQVNQPQHF.

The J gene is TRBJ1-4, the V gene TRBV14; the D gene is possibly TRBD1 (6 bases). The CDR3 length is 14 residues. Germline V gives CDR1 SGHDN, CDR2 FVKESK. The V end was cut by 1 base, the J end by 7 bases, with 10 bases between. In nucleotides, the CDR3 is TGTGCCAGCAGCCAAGGGGGGCGAGGTGAAAAACTGTTTTTT. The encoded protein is CASSQGGRGEKLFF.

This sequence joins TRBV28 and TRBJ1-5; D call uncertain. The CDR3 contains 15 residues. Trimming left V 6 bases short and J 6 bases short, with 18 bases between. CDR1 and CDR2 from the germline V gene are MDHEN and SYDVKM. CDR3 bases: TGTGCCAGCAGCTTCTCCGGGCCTGAGGGTCAGCCCCAGCATTTT. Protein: CASSFSGPEGQPQHF. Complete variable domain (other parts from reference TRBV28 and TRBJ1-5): DVKVTQSSRYLVKRTGEKVFLECVQDMDHENMFWYRQDPGLGLRLIYFSYDVKMKEKGDIPEGYSVSREKKERFSLILESASTNQTSMYLCASSFSGPEGQPQHFGDGTRLSIL.

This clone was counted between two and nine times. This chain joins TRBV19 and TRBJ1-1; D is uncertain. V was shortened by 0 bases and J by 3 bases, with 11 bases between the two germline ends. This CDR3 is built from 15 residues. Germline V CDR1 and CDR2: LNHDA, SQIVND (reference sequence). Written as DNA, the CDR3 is TGTGCCAGTAGTATAGATTTACTCGGGGACACTGAAGCTTTCTTT. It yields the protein CASSIDLLGDTEAFF.

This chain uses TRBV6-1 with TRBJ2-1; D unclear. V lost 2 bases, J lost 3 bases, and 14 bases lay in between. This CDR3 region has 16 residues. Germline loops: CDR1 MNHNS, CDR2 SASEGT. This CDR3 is CASSEWATPFYNEQFF. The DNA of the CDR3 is TGTGCCAGCAGTGAATGGGCGACACCCTTCTACAATGAGCAGTTCTTC.

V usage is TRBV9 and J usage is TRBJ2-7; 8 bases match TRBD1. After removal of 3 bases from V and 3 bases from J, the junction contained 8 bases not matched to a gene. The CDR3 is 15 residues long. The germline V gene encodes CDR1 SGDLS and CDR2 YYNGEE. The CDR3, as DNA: TGTGCCAGCAGCGGGGGGGACAGGTTCGTCTACGAGCAGTACTTC. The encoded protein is CASSGGDRFVYEQYF. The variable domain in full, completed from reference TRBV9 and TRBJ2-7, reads DSGVTQTPKHLITATGQRVTLRCSPRSGDLSVYWYQQSLDQGLQFLIQYYNGEERAKGNILERFSAQQFPDLHSELNLSSLELGDSALYFCASSGGDRFVYEQYFGPGTRLTVT.

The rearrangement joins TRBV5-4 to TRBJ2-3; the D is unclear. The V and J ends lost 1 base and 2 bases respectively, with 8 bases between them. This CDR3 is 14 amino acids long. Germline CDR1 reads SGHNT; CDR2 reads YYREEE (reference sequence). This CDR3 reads CASSLYSYTDTQYF. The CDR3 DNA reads TGTGCCAGCAGCTTGTACAGCTACACAGATACGCAGTATTTT.

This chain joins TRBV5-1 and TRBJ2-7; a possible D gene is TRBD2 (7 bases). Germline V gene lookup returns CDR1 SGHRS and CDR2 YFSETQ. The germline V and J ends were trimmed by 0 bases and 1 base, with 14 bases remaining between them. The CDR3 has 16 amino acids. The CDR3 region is CASSLARGALSYEQYF. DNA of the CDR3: TGCGCCAGCAGCTTGGCCCGGGGGGCTCTGTCCTACGAGCAGTACTTC.

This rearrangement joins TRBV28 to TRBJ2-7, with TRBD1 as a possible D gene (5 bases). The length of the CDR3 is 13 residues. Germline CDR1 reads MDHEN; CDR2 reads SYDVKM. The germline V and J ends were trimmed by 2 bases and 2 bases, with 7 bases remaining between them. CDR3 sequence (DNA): TGTGCCAGCAGTTTAGGACATCCCTACGAGCAGTACTTC. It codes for CASSLGHPYEQYF.

The CDR3 loop reads CASSPRQGAHEQYF. The CDR3 DNA is TGTGCCAGCTCACCACGACAGGGGGCACACGAGCAGTACTTC. V gene TRBV18 combines with J gene TRBJ2-7, with 10 positions matching TRBD1. Germline assignment: CDR1 KGHSH and CDR2 LQKENI. The CDR3 totals 14 residues. With 1 base clipped from V and 5 bases from J, the junction kept 2 bases outside the gene matches.

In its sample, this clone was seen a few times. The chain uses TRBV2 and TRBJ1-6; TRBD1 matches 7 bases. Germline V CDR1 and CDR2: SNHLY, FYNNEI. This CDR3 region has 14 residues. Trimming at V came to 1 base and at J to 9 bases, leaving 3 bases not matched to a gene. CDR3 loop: CASSEEGARSPLHF. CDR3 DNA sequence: TGTGCCAGCAGTGAAGAGGGGGCTCGTTCACCCCTCCACTTT.

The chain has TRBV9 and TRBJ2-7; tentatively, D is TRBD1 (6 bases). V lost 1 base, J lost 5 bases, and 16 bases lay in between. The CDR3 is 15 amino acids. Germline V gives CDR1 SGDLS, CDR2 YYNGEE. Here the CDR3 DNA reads TGTGCCAGCAGCGTAACGGGAAGGGGGTACGACGAGCAGTACTTC. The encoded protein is CASSVTGRGYDEQYF.

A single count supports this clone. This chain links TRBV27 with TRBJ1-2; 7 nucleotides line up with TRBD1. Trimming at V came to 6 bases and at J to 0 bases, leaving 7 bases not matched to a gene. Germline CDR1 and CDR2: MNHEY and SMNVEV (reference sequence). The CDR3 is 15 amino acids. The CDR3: CASSHAGQANYGYTF. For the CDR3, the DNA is TGTGCCAGCAGCCACGCAGGACAGGCTAACTATGGCTACACCTTC.

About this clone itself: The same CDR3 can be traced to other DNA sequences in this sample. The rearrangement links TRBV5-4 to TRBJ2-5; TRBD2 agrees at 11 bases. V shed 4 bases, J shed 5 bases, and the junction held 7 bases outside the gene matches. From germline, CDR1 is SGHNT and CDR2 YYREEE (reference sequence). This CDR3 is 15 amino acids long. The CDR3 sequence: CASSATSGDAETQYF. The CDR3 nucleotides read TGTGCCAGCAGCGCGACTAGCGGGGACGCGGAGACCCAGTACTTC.

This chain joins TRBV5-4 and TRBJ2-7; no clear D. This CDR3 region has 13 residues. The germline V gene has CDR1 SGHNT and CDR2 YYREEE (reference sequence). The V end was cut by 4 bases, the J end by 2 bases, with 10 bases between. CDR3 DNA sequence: TGTGCCAGCAGCCGTACAGAGACCTACGAGCAGTACTTC. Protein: CASSRTETYEQYF.